One TCR beta chain is described in this entry. The antigen is not known. These data originate in a study of response to subunit inactivated influenza vaccine. MiXCR, run by TCRdb on the RT-PCR reads, gives a single entry per CDR3 protein. Among approximately 300,000 distinct CDR3 sequences listed, approximately 21% were seen once. Points from the study as a whole: Authors suggested that a seasonal influenza vaccination recruits few new T cells each time.

There are 14 residues in the CDR3. Germline V lookup: CDR1 DFQATT, CDR2 SNEGSKA (reference sequence). The ends lost 4 bases at V and 3 bases at J; junction bases unmatched: 6. The specimen was PBMCs from blood, collected 21 months after vaccination. The gene calls are TRBV20-1 and TRBJ2-3; 8 bases are a match to TRBD2. The sequence was obtained from a man in his fifties or sixties who received an inactivated influenza vaccine. CDR3 region: CSAMSGRATDTQYF. CDR3 DNA: TGCAGTGCTATGAGCGGGAGAGCTACAGATACGCAGTATTTT.